A single T cell receptor (beta chain) is shown here with its context. As yet, its antigen is unknown. This record comes from a study of shared clonotypes between healthy human individuals. Study outcomes and limitations: Several donors held about 5.1% of naive CD4 clonotypes in common. Sorted-subset sequencing was shown by rarefaction to be incomplete despite large depth. Generation probabilities of non-shared clonotypes were lower (relative to those shared by all four donors).

Assay: immunoSEQ multiplex PCR; the TCRdb copy retains only in-frame clones and omits some. The table records over 700,000 clones, roughly 72% of them present only once. The V end was cut by 4 bases, the J end by 3 bases, with 10 bases between. Germline V lookup: CDR1 LGHNA, CDR2 YNFKEQ. The CDR3 contains 13 residues. This sequence joins TRBV4-2 and TRBJ2-7, with D hard to call. This TCR was sampled from a woman aged 25 to 39 in good health. The sequencing sample was made of memory CD4+ T cells sorted from blood. The sample's subset: CD45RA-negative fraction. The CDR3: CASSPDLLYEQYF. For the CDR3, the DNA is TGTGCCAGCAGCCCCGACTTGCTCTACGAGCAGTACTTC.